Here is one T cell receptor (beta chain) with its context. The same CDR3 is also encoded by other DNA sequences in this sample. The data stem from a study of blood T cell repertoires in COVID-19. Source study methods: From reference gene primer amplification, estimates of nucleated cell counts were derived. Method: immunoSEQ multiplex PCR; TCRdb's copy keeps in-frame clones and lacks some. The V and J calls and clone size were taken over from that table, and D and trimming were inferred from the DNA. This repertoire shows 75,000 to 95,000 clones, around nine tenths found once; its top ten account for roughly 18%. This CDR3 spans 14 amino acids. Trimming took off 2 bases at V and 1 base at J, with 8 bases between the two ends. CDR1 is SNHLY, CDR2 FYNNEI, per germline. Enrolment of Seattle patients took place during active infection, and they were followed longitudinally.

The sample taken for sequencing was peripheral blood. The sequence came from an older woman with COVID-19, enrolled during active disease. V is TRBV2 and J is TRBJ1-1, with D perhaps TRBD1 (6 bases). The DNA for the CDR3 is TGTGCCAGCAGTGAATTGGGACAGAACACTGAAGCTTTCTTT. This gives the protein CASSELGQNTEAFF.